Presented here are 11 T cell receptor beta chains from one specimen sequenced in a study of blood T cells in healthy people across ages (dated by TCRdb to about 2015). The library was built by means of 5' RACE. Instrument used: Illumina HiSeq 2500. A second PCR of about 6 to 12 cycles was performed with a sample-barcoded 5' primer and a J-beta primer mix. Using fastp at Q25 and MiXCR, TCRdb reprocessed the public reads and kept productive beta chains. Each entry is one CDR3 protein sequence, shown with its most common DNA and genes. The sample profile shows 950,000 to 1,200,000 distinct CDR3 sequences; 35% to 40% of them were found once. The top ten hold about an eighth of the sample. The sequenced sample was blood. All receptors come from a young man in good health.

This clonotype occurred many times. V gene TRBV20-1 combines with J gene TRBJ2-7; weak D call: TRBD1 (6 bases). V lost 4 bases, J lost 4 bases, and 17 bases lay in between. CDR1 is DFQATT, CDR2 SNEGSKA, per germline (reference sequence). The CDR3 length is 14 residues. The CDR3: CSAKGPGEYYEQYF. Written as DNA, the CDR3 is TGCAGTGCTAAGGGGCCAGGGGAGTATTACGAGCAGTACTTC.

The chain recombines TRBV27 with TRBJ2-7, with 10 bases identical to TRBD1. CDR1 is MNHEY, CDR2 SMNVEV, per germline (reference sequence). CDR3 size: 14 residues. With V trimmed by 3 bases and J by 6 bases, 5 bases remained unmatched. CDR3 amino acids: CASSFGTGAPEQYF. The CDR3 coding sequence is TGTGCCAGCAGTTTCGGGACAGGGGCTCCCGAGCAGTACTTC.

V is TRBV20-1 and J is TRBJ2-4, with unresolved D. Trimming took 3 bases from V and 0 from J, leaving 6 bases between them. The germline CDR1 and CDR2 sequences are DFQATT and SNEGSKA (reference sequence). There are 13 residues in the CDR3. This CDR3 is CSARAIAKNIQYF. CDR3 nucleotides: TGCAGTGCTAGGGCAATAGCCAAAAACATTCAGTACTTC.

This chain joins TRBV9 and TRBJ2-5; TRBD2 matches 7 bases. The CDR3 spans 14 residues. The trim removed 0 bases at V and 4 bases at J, leaving 3 bases unmatched. CDR1 is SGDLS, CDR2 YYNGEE, per germline. The DNA of the CDR3 is TGTGCCAGCAGCGTAGGGACTAGGGGAGAGACCCAGTACTTC. Its protein product is CASSVGTRGETQYF. Combining the CDR3 with reference TRBV9 and TRBJ2-5 gives the whole variable domain DSGVTQTPKHLITATGQRVTLRCSPRSGDLSVYWYQQSLDQGLQFLIQYYNGEERAKGNILERFSAQQFPDLHSELNLSSLELGDSALYFCASSVGTRGETQYFGPGTRLLVL.

The CDR3 DNA reads as TGCAGTGCTAGAGAGCTAGCGGGGACCCTGGGCGACAATGAGCAGTACTTC. Protein: CSARELAGTLGDNEQYF. This chain uses TRBV20-1 with TRBJ2-5; 9 bases line up with TRBD2. Germline V gene data show CDR1 as DFQATT and CDR2 as SNEGSKA (reference sequence). V shed 0 bases, J shed 11 bases, and the junction held 19 bases outside the gene matches. The CDR3 consists of 17 residues.

As to this clonotype: This may be a read error: a much more frequent sequence differs by one nucleotide. V gene TRBV2 combines with J gene TRBJ2-5; D may be TRBD2 (5 bases). This CDR3 comprises 13 residues. Germline V gives CDR1 SNHLY, CDR2 FYNNEI. V was pared by 6 bases and J by 3 bases, with 11 bases between. The CDR3, as DNA: TGTGCCAGCAGCTCCGGGATTGAAGAGACCCAGTACTTC. It encodes CASSSGIEETQYF.

The genes are TRBV12-3 or TRBV12-4 and TRBJ1-2, with D perhaps matching TRBD1 (5 bases). The CDR3 is 13 residues long. Trimming removed 5 bases at V and 13 bases at J, with 20 bases between. The CDR3: CASSVVEGIFRTF. CDR3 coding DNA: TGTGCCAGCAGTGTGGTTGAGGGGATTTTCCGCACCTTC.

This rearrangement joins TRBV7-6 to TRBJ2-3; 7 positions match TRBD2. Germline V gene lookup returns CDR1 SGHVS and CDR2 FNYEAQ. This CDR3 contains 18 residues. V lost 5 bases, J lost 2 bases, and 16 bases stayed unmatched. CDR3 DNA sequence: TGTGCCAGCAGCCCAGGCGGGGGATCCTATCTTAACACAGATACGCAGTATTTT. This encodes CASSPGGGSYLNTDTQYF.

This clonotype showed up many times. This chain connects TRBV12-3 or TRBV12-4 to TRBJ2-1; 8 nucleotides align to TRBD1. This CDR3 has 16 amino acids. Unmatched junction bases numbered 6, after V lost 5 bases and J lost 0 bases. The CDR3 is CASSPDRESSYNEQFF. In nucleotides, the CDR3 is TGTGCCAGCAGTCCGGACAGGGAGAGCTCCTACAATGAGCAGTTCTTC.

V usage is TRBV20-1 and J usage is TRBJ2-5; D may match TRBD1 or TRBD2 (5 bases each). V shed 5 bases and J shed 3 bases, with 13 bases lying between them. The CDR3 totals 13 residues. Germline V gene data show CDR1 as DFQATT and CDR2 as SNEGSKA (reference sequence). DNA for the CDR3: TGCAGTGCTCGCGTGGGGGTGAAAGAGACCCAGTACTTC. Translation: CSARVGVKETQYF.

This chain connects TRBV12-3 or TRBV12-4 to TRBJ1-2, with 7 bases that match TRBD1. The ends lost 6 bases at V and 8 bases at J; junction bases unmatched: 3. The CDR3 spans 11 residues. The CDR3 DNA sequence: TGTGCCAGCAGATGGGACAGCGGCTACACCTTC. This codes for CASRWDSGYTF.